This TCR beta chain was found in a study of spatial heterogeneity in lung cancer. Study background: Alpha-chain sequences were consistently detected in smaller numbers than beta-chain sequences. Findings of the study overall: Higher tumor mutation counts went along with higher counts of expanded intratumoral alpha and beta TCRs. Estimated coverage of tumor T cells was about 7% for alpha and 13% for beta chains. There was tracking of ubiquitous and regional nonsynonymous mutations by the respective counts of ubiquitous and regional expanded TCRs.

Indicated time point: sample taken at primary tumor resection. Unsorted samples of tumor, nontumor lung or frozen PBMC had their whole RNA sequenced. Germline V gives CDR1 MDHEN, CDR2 SYDVKM. V gave up 3 bases and J gave up 3 bases, with 8 bases separating them. The CDR3 length is 13 residues. This clonotype was counted ten times or more. The antigen is undetermined. This beta chain is an unintended read in a library built for alpha chains; its size means little. TCRdb analysed the 5' RACE reads with MiXCR anew, one entry per CDR3 protein. Found here are thousands of distinct CDR3 sequences, roughly an eighth of them singletons; the top ten hold approximately 15%.

The chain couples TRBV28 to TRBJ2-5; D gene unclear. The source was lung tumor tissue, collected at surgery. The TCR originated in a male donor with early-stage non-small cell lung cancer. CDR3 sequence (DNA): TGTGCCAGCAGTTTTTCGTACAAAGAGACCCAGTACTTC. Amino acid sequence: CASSFSYKETQYF.